This TCR beta chain was profiled in a study of T cells in Graves' hyperthyroidism and ophthalmopathy. General study findings and limits: The authors' 13 V-J model separated ophthalmopathy from stable hyperthyroidism. Ophthalmopathy, which appeared later, was predicted by the model a median 6.5 months before onset. Most thyroid clonotypes expanded above 0.001 were also detected in blood.

Amplified TCR beta CDR3 regions came from RNA transcripts. In the first-round RT-PCR of the TCR CDR3, the HTBI primer set was used. Using its own MiXCR run on the multiplex PCR reads, TCRdb lists one record per CDR3 protein. Among hundreds of thousands of distinct CDR3 sequences listed, just under 45% were seen once. Trimming took 4 bases from V and 0 from J, leaving 16 bases between them. The CDR3 covers 16 residues. The V gene's germline CDR1 is SGHRS and CDR2 YFSETQ. Thyroid ultrasound, orbital computed tomography, clinical symptoms, and serum thyroxine and TRAb underpinned diagnoses. In its sample, this clonotype was seen a few times. The target antigen is unknown.

The sample comprised peripheral blood or thyroid tissue (not recorded which). The chain is built from TRBV5-1 and TRBJ1-1; D gene ambiguous. This sequence was found in an adult man with Graves' disease, either hyperthyroidism or ophthalmopathy (not recorded which). The CDR3 reads CASSVLHAAMNTEAFF. CDR3 bases: TGCGCCAGCAGCGTGCTCCATGCTGCTATGAACACTGAAGCTTTCTTT.